These 5 T cell receptor beta chains were all obtained from the same sample, sequenced in a study of blood T cell repertoires in COVID-19. Sequenced by immunoSEQ multiplex PCR; TCRdb stores in-frame clones only, minus some. This sample has 250,000 or so clones, with 85% found just once. The sequenced material came from PBMCs or T cells enriched from blood (not recorded which). The source of these receptors is a woman aged 45-65 years who had been exposed to COVID-19.

This rearrangement joins TRBV19 to TRBJ1-1; no clear D gene. Germline V CDR1 and CDR2: LNHDA, SQIVND (reference sequence). The CDR3 contains 14 residues. V gave up 6 bases and J gave up 3 bases, with 14 bases separating them. CDR3 sequence reads: CASSPVDSYTEAFF. In DNA form, the CDR3 reads TGTGCCAGTAGCCCAGTTGATTCATACACTGAAGCTTTCTTT.

This clone has just one count. J is TRBJ1-2 and V is TRBV5-1, with 9 bases fitting TRBD1. The CDR3 is 15 residues long. Looked up from germline, CDR1 is SGHRS and CDR2 is YFSETQ. V shed 2 bases, J shed 8 bases, and the junction held 10 bases outside the gene matches. DNA for the CDR3: TGCGCCAGCAGCTTCGGGACAGGGACTCTTGAGGGCTACACCTTC. Amino acids: CASSFGTGTLEGYTF.

J is TRBJ1-1 and V is TRBV5-1; 8 bases align to TRBD1. The J segment lost 1 base and the V segment lost 6 bases, leaving 14 bases of the junction unmatched. CDR3 size: 17 residues. Germline V CDR1 and CDR2: SGHRS, YFSETQ. The CDR3 DNA sequence: TGCGCCAGCACCCGATTGGCAGGGGGCCTGGGGAACACTGAAGCTTTCTTT. Translation: CASTRLAGGLGNTEAFF. The variable domain in full, with the rest retrieved from reference TRBV5-1 and TRBJ1-1, is KAGVTQTPRYLIKTRGQQVTLSCSPISGHRSVSWYQQTPGQGLQFLFEYFSETQRNKGNFPGRFSGRQFSNSRSEMNVSTLELGDSALYLCASTRLAGGLGNTEAFFGQGTRLTVV.

V is TRBV24-1 and J is TRBJ2-1; D may be TRBD2 (5 bases). The CDR3 is made up of 11 amino acids. CDR1 is KGHDR and CDR2 is SFDVKD in the germline V gene. Trimming took 9 bases from V and 9 from J, leaving 11 bases between them. The DNA of the CDR3 is TGTGCCACCGCTAGCAACGGTGAGCAGTTCTTC. Protein sequence: CATASNGEQFF.

V gene TRBV19 combines with J gene TRBJ1-2; a weak D match, TRBD1 (5 bases). V was cut by 5 bases and J by 10 bases, with 14 bases left in between. The germline V gene has CDR1 LNHDA and CDR2 SQIVND (reference sequence). CDR3 size: 12 residues. In DNA form, the CDR3 reads TGTGCCAGTAGTTCGTCGGGGGGAATCTACACCTTC. Translated, it gives CASSSSGGIYTF.